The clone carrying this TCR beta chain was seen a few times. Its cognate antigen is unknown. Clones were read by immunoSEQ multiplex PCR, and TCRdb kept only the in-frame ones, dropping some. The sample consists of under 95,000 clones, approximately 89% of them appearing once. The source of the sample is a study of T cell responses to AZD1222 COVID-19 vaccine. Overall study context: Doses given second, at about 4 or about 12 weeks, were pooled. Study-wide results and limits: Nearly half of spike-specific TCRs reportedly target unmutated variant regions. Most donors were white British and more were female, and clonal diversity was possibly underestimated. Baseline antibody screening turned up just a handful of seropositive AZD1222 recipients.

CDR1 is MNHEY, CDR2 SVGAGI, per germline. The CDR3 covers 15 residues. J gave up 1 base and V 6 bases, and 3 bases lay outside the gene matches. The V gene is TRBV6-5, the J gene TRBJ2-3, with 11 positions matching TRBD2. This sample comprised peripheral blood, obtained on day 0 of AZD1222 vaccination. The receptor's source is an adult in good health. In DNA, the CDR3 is TGTGCCAGCAGAAATAGCGGGGGGGGCACAGATACGCAGTATTTT. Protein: CASRNSGGGTDTQYF.